Listed below are T cell receptor beta chains from one sample, sequenced in a study of shared T cell receptors in the human thymus. Produced via immunoSEQ multiplex PCR; TCRdb's table is partial and in-frame only. The sample includes just under 550,000 clones, 70% to 80% of them seen just once. These data also formed part of another study, on human thymus T cells.

The sequenced sample consisted of thymocytes. Receptors were obtained from a boy in the first two years of life with a congenital heart defect. CDR3s include the opening cysteine and the closing phenylalanine or tryptophan. Fields, in order: CDR3 DNA, CDR3 protein, D gene, J gene, CDR3 length, clone size, V gene. A D gene is named only where the DNA matches it firmly. The size field is filled for only some rows; it gives once, few, many or a size class.

cdr3_nt: TGTGCCATCAGTGAGCCACTAGGAGAGCAGTTCTTC
cdr3_aa: CAISEPLGEQFF
d_call: NA
j_call: TRBJ2-1
cdr3_length: 12
clone_size: NA
v_call: TRBV10-3

cdr3_nt: TGTGCCAGCAGTTTAAAGGCAGGGTTGGAGCCCCAGCATTTT
cdr3_aa: CASSLKAGLEPQHF
d_call: NA
j_call: TRBJ1-5
cdr3_length: 14
clone_size: few
v_call: TRBV27

cdr3_nt: TGTGCCAGCAGTTCGGGGGTTCGCAATGGCTACACCTTC
cdr3_aa: CASSSGVRNGYTF
d_call: NA
j_call: TRBJ1-2
cdr3_length: 13
clone_size: once
v_call: TRBV4-2

cdr3_nt: TGCAGCGTGGGGACAGGGGGTGGTAATCAGCCCCAGCATTTT
cdr3_aa: CSVGTGGGNQPQHF
d_call: TRBD1
j_call: TRBJ1-5
cdr3_length: 14
clone_size: once
v_call: TRBV29-1

cdr3_nt: TGCGCCAGCAGCCAATCGATTAGCGGGAGGCCCTCCTACGAGCAGTACTTC
cdr3_aa: CASSQSISGRPSYEQYF
d_call: TRBD2
j_call: TRBJ2-7
cdr3_length: 17
clone_size: NA
v_call: TRBV4-1

cdr3_nt: TGTGCCAGCAGATTTTCGGACAGGGATACAGATACGCAGTATTTT
cdr3_aa: CASRFSDRDTDTQYF
d_call: TRBD1
j_call: TRBJ2-3
cdr3_length: 15
clone_size: NA
v_call: TRBV27

cdr3_nt: TGTGCCATCAGATGGGGGCAACAGGCTAATGAAAAACTGTTTTTT
cdr3_aa: CAIRWGQQANEKLFF
d_call: NA
j_call: TRBJ1-4
cdr3_length: 15
clone_size: NA
v_call: TRBV10-3

cdr3_nt: TGTGCCAGCAGTTTAGCACAATCCTACGAGCAGTACTTC
cdr3_aa: CASSLAQSYEQYF
d_call: NA
j_call: TRBJ2-7
cdr3_length: 13
clone_size: NA
v_call: TRBV28

cdr3_nt: TGTGCCAGCAGTTTACTTCCTGGGCGGGAGAGCGGGGGGGAGCAGTACTTC
cdr3_aa: CASSLLPGRESGGEQYF
d_call: TRBD2
j_call: TRBJ2-7
cdr3_length: 17
clone_size: few
v_call: TRBV27

cdr3_nt: TGTGCCAGCAGTGCCCTCACGACAGGGCTCGAGCAGTACTTC
cdr3_aa: CASSALTTGLEQYF
d_call: TRBD1
j_call: TRBJ2-7
cdr3_length: 14
clone_size: NA
v_call: TRBV6-1

cdr3_nt: TGTGCGATTCTAGACAGACCTAATTACGAGCAGTACTTC
cdr3_aa: CAILDRPNYEQYF
d_call: NA
j_call: TRBJ2-7
cdr3_length: 13
clone_size: NA
v_call: TRBV28

cdr3_nt: TGTGCCAGCAGTTATTCCCCCCAGGGAGGCTACGAGCAGTACTTC
cdr3_aa: CASSYSPQGGYEQYF
d_call: NA
j_call: TRBJ2-7
cdr3_length: 15
clone_size: NA
v_call: TRBV6-5

cdr3_nt: TGTGCCAGCAGCTTAGGGACAGGACCCTACGAGCAGTACTTC
cdr3_aa: CASSLGTGPYEQYF
d_call: TRBD1
j_call: TRBJ2-7
cdr3_length: 14
clone_size: NA
v_call: TRBV7-6

cdr3_nt: TGTGCCAGCAGCTTGGGTAGCGGGACGGGCCAAGAGACCCAGTACTTC
cdr3_aa: CASSLGSGTGQETQYF
d_call: TRBD2
j_call: TRBJ2-5
cdr3_length: 16
clone_size: NA
v_call: TRBV5-6

cdr3_nt: TGTGCCAGCAGCTCCGGCCGTCGGGCGGGGCAAGAGACCCAGTACTTC
cdr3_aa: CASSSGRRAGQETQYF
d_call: NA
j_call: TRBJ2-5
cdr3_length: 16
clone_size: few
v_call: TRBV2

cdr3_nt: TGCGCCAGCAGGACCCGACTAGAAGACAATGAGCAGTTCTTC
cdr3_aa: CASRTRLEDNEQFF
d_call: NA
j_call: TRBJ2-1
cdr3_length: 14
clone_size: NA
v_call: TRBV5-1

cdr3_nt: TGTGCCAGCAGCTTAGTCCCACAGGCGGGGGTGGACGAGCAGTACTTC
cdr3_aa: CASSLVPQAGVDEQYF
d_call: TRBD2
j_call: TRBJ2-7
cdr3_length: 16
clone_size: NA
v_call: TRBV11-2

cdr3_nt: TGTGCCTGCTCGAGCGGGAGCCCCTCCGAGCAGTACTTC
cdr3_aa: CACSSGSPSEQYF
d_call: TRBD2
j_call: TRBJ2-7
cdr3_length: 13
clone_size: NA
v_call: TRBV30